This is a list of T cell receptor beta chains from one sample in a study of shared clonotypes between healthy human individuals. Method: immunoSEQ multiplex PCR; TCRdb's copy keeps in-frame clones and lacks some. The sample has about 750,000 clones, more than 85% seen once. Sequences were obtained from naive CD8+ T cells sorted from blood. The source is a man in his thirties or forties in good health. CDR3s include the opening cysteine and the closing phenylalanine or tryptophan. A D gene is named only where the DNA matches it firmly. Expanded clones are given a class, and other clones once, few, many or no size at all.

TRBJ2-7	TRBV28	-	-	CASSGRVSSYEQYF	TGTGCCAGCAGTGGACGGGTGAGCTCCTACGAGCAGTACTTC
TRBJ2-3	TRBV19	once	-	CASSIGMTSTDTQYF	TGTGCCAGTAGTATTGGGATGACAAGCACAGATACGCAGTATTTT
TRBJ1-5	TRBV5-3	-	-	CARSLSGRECNQPQHF	TGTGCCAGAAGCTTGAGTGGCAGGGAATGCAATCAGCCCCAGCATTTT
TRBJ1-5	TRBV11-2	once	TRBD1	CASSKGTGNQPQHF	TGTGCCAGCAGCAAAGGGACAGGCAATCAGCCCCAGCATTTT
TRBJ2-7	TRBV11-3	-	-	CASSLVGGEYEQYF	TGTGCCAGCAGCTTAGTTGGGGGAGAATACGAGCAGTACTTC
TRBJ2-1	TRBV27	-	TRBD2	CASSQTSGRDPEQFF	TGTGCCAGCAGCCAAACTAGCGGGAGGGACCCTGAGCAGTTCTTC
TRBJ1-4	TRBV6-4	-	TRBD1	CASSATGGRKLFF	TGTGCCAGCAGTGCTACAGGGGGTCGAAAACTGTTTTTT
TRBJ1-2	TRBV7-9	-	-	CASSQQGVYGYTF	TGTGCCAGCAGCCAACAGGGCGTCTATGGCTACACCTTC
TRBJ1-2	TRBV28	-	TRBD1	CASSLLTGANYGYTF	TGTGCCAGCAGTCTTCTGACAGGGGCTAACTATGGCTACACCTTC
TRBJ1-4	TRBV14	-	-	CASSQAQGNEKLFF	TGTGCCAGCAGCCAAGCTCAGGGGAACGAAAAACTGTTTTTT
TRBJ2-7	TRBV9	-	TRBD2	CASSPGTSGINSYEQYF	TGTGCCAGCAGCCCAGGGACTAGCGGTATTAACTCCTACGAGCAGTACTTC
TRBJ2-7	TRBV5-6	few	-	CASSLGGTVGSYEQYF	TGTGCCAGCAGCTTGGGCGGGACAGTTGGTTCCTACGAGCAGTACTTC
TRBJ1-5	TRBV7-2	-	TRBD1	CASSLGQGANQPQHF	TGTGCCAGCAGCCTCGGACAGGGGGCAAATCAGCCCCAGCATTTT
TRBJ1-1	TRBV28	-	-	CASSFWTLNTEAFF	TGTGCCAGCAGTTTTTGGACATTGAACACTGAAGCTTTCTTT
TRBJ2-7	TRBV27	-	-	CASSLVWSAGKYEQYF	TGTGCCAGCAGTTTGGTTTGGTCGGCAGGGAAATACGAGCAGTACTTC
TRBJ2-7	TRBV27	-	-	CASSFRGPTYEQYF	TGTGCCAGCAGTTTCAGGGGCCCTACCTACGAGCAGTACTTC
TRBJ1-5	TRBV7-9	-	-	CASSLGQGSNQPQHF	TGTGCCAGCAGCTTGGGGCAGGGAAGCAATCAGCCCCAGCATTTT
TRBJ1-4	TRBV9	-	-	CASSVGAGTNEKLFF	TGTGCCAGCAGCGTAGGAGCAGGCACTAATGAAAAACTGTTTTTT
TRBJ2-1	TRBV7-6	-	TRBD2	CASSPKLGLVNNEQFF	TGTGCCAGCAGCCCCAAGTTGGGACTAGTCAACAATGAGCAGTTCTTC
TRBJ2-7	TRBV28	-	TRBD2	CASSPLPRTSFYEQYF	TGTGCCAGCAGTCCCCTCCCGAGGACTAGTTTCTACGAGCAGTACTTC
TRBJ2-1	TRBV5-4	once	-	CASSLVTTRDEQFF	TGTGCCAGCAGCTTGGTAACCACTAGAGATGAGCAGTTCTTC
TRBJ1-5	TRBV28	-	-	CASSDDSNQPQHF	TGTGCCAGCAGCGACGATAGCAATCAGCCCCAGCATTTT
TRBJ2-7	TRBV7-3	-	TRBD2	CASSPSGSSYEQYF	TGTGCCAGCAGCCCGAGCGGGAGCTCCTACGAGCAGTACTTC
TRBJ2-7	TRBV11-2	-	TRBD2	CASSLGRGSGRSYEQYF	TGTGCCAGCAGCTTAGGTCGGGGAAGCGGGAGGTCCTACGAGCAGTACTTC
TRBJ2-3	TRBV5-1	once	-	CASSPRAASTDTQYF	TGCGCCAGCAGCCCGAGGGCAGCAAGCACAGATACGCAGTATTTT
TRBJ2-5	TRBV30	-	-	CAWSAVHAQETQYF	TGTGCCTGGAGTGCCGTACATGCCCAAGAGACCCAGTACTTC
TRBJ1-1	TRBV9	-	-	CASSARLGGSDTEAFF	TGTGCCAGCAGCGCCCGGCTCGGGGGGTCGGACACTGAAGCTTTCTTT
TRBJ1-2	TRBV29-1	-	-	CSVVRGENGYTF	TGCAGCGTTGTTCGGGGGGAGAATGGCTACACCTTC
TRBJ1-1	TRBV9	-	TRBD1	CASSVEGAGTEAFF	TGTGCCAGCAGCGTAGAGGGGGCGGGGACTGAAGCTTTCTTT
TRBJ2-2	TRBV7-6	-	-	CASSLSLTGELFF	TGTGCCAGCAGCTTATCCCTGACCGGGGAGCTGTTTTTT
TRBJ2-3	TRBV9	-	TRBD2	CASSVASLAGVSDTQYF	TGTGCCAGCAGCGTAGCTTCACTAGCGGGAGTGTCAGATACGCAGTATTTT
TRBJ2-1	TRBV19	once	TRBD2	CASTQGLAGDEQFF	TGTGCCAGTACCCAGGGACTAGCTGGGGATGAGCAGTTCTTC
TRBJ1-2	TRBV2	-	-	CASNEAAVDLNYGYTF	TGTGCCAGCAACGAGGCGGCGGTAGACCTTAACTATGGCTACACCTTC
TRBJ2-2	TRBV27	once	-	CASSLSVPNRAIEELFF	TGTGCCAGCAGTTTATCGGTTCCGAACAGGGCAATTGAGGAGCTGTTTTTT
TRBJ2-3	TRBV5-1	-	-	CASSPFGSGVYPYTQYF	TGCGCCAGCAGCCCCTTTGGGTCAGGGGTATATCCCTATACGCAGTATTTT
TRBJ2-1	TRBV29-1	-	-	CSVSDGYNEQFF	TGCAGCGTTTCCGACGGATACAATGAGCAGTTCTTC
TRBJ2-1	TRBV7-9	-	TRBD2	CASSSYRGGGNEQFF	TGTGCCAGCAGCTCATACCGGGGCGGGGGGAATGAGCAGTTCTTC
TRBJ2-7	TRBV5-1	-	-	CASSLFRGSYEQYF	TGCGCCAGCAGCTTGTTCAGGGGCTCCTACGAGCAGTACTTC